Reported below is one T cell receptor beta chain. In the authors' workflow: Reference gene primer amplification yielded estimated nucleated cell counts. The table came from immunoSEQ multiplex PCR; TCRdb's copy has only in-frame clones and leaves some out. The DNA was the basis for D and trimming; V, J and clone size are from that table. The sample contains some 250,000 clones, approximately 84% of which appear only once. The sample belongs to a study of blood T cell repertoires in COVID-19. About the research overall: The origin of the acute and convalescent COVID-19 samples was the United States, Italy and Spain. T cells, B-cell-depleted T cells, or PBMCs provided the cDNA or gDNA that served as material.

The length of the CDR3 is 13 residues. Germline CDR1 MNHEY, CDR2 SVGEGT. V gave up 5 bases and J gave up 6 bases; unmatched junction bases: 0. The source of this sequence is a woman younger than 45 who had recovered from COVID-19. V usage is TRBV6-2 or TRBV6-3 and J usage is TRBJ2-3; TRBD2 matches at 12 bases. The sequenced sample consisted of peripheral blood. The CDR3 spells CASSLAGGDTQYF. The CDR3 coding sequence is TGTGCCAGCAGTCTAGCGGGGGGGGATACGCAGTATTTT.